A single sample is the source of the 14 T cell receptor beta chains below, sequenced in a study of blood T cell repertoires in COVID-19. The data were produced by immunoSEQ multiplex PCR, yet TCRdb's version contains in-frame clones alone and is incomplete. This sample carries around 320,000 clones, 90% of them seen once, and the ten largest clones take 3.9%. The sample comprised PBMCs or T cells enriched from blood (not recorded which). Source of these receptors: a woman in her twenties or thirties who had been exposed to COVID-19.

Regarding this clone: The same CDR3 can be traced to other DNA sequences in this sample. The chain carries TRBV10-3 and TRBJ1-1, with 8 nucleotides matching TRBD1. This CDR3 comprises 14 residues. Germline trimming cut 6 bases from V and 0 bases from J; bases unmatched to any gene: 3. The germline V gene encodes CDR1 ENHRY and CDR2 SYGVKD. CDR3 amino acids: CAISGQGLNTEAFF. In DNA form, the CDR3 reads TGTGCCATCAGCGGACAGGGCCTGAACACTGAAGCTTTCTTT.

The chain uses TRBV7-9 and TRBJ2-7; TRBD1 aligns across 9 bases. V dropped 3 bases and J dropped 0; count of bases not matched to a gene: 3. CDR3 length equals 15 residues. Germline V gene data show CDR1 as SEHNR and CDR2 as FQNEAQ (reference sequence). This CDR3 is CASSFTGGLSYEQYF. The CDR3 DNA reads TGTGCCAGCAGCTTTACAGGGGGCCTCTCCTACGAGCAGTACTTC. Full variable domain (outside the CDR3, taken from reference TRBV7-9 and TRBJ2-7): DTGVSQNPRHKITKRGQNVTFRCDPISEHNRLYWYRQTLGQGPEFLTYFQNEAQLEKSRLLSDRFSAERPKGSFSTLEIQRTEQGDSAMYLCASSFTGGLSYEQYFGPGTRLTVT.

V gene TRBV6-5 combines with J gene TRBJ1-1; no clear D. Germline loops: CDR1 MNHEY, CDR2 SVGAGI. Trimming shortened V by 6 bases and J by 1 base, and 9 bases separated the two germline ends. The CDR3 loop spans 13 amino acids. The CDR3 DNA sequence: TGTGCCAGCAGATTGGACTGGAACACTGAAGCTTTCTTT. It codes for CASRLDWNTEAFF.

The V gene is TRBV5-1, the J gene TRBJ1-2, with TRBD1 identical over 9 bases. This CDR3 contains 15 residues. Germline assignment: CDR1 SGHRS and CDR2 YFSETQ. V was pared by 4 bases and J by 5 bases, with 9 bases of the junction left unmatched. CDR3 residues: CASSNRQGEIYGYTF. In nucleotides, the CDR3 is TGCGCCAGCAGCAACCGACAGGGGGAGATATATGGCTACACCTTC.

The table lists this clone with a few counts. This chain joins TRBV30 and TRBJ2-1; D is unresolved. V shed 0 bases and J shed 4 bases, with 7 bases lying between them. CDR3 length: 13 amino acids. Germline CDR1 GTSNPN, CDR2 SVGIG (reference sequence). CDR3 protein: CAWSVRHYNEQFF. In nucleotides, the CDR3 is TGTGCCTGGAGTGTACGACATTACAATGAGCAGTTCTTC. The complete variable domain, with remaining parts taken from reference TRBV30 and TRBJ2-1, reads SQTIHQWPATLVQPVGSPLSLECTVEGTSNPNLYWYRQAAGRGLQLLFYSVGIGQISSEVPQNLSASRPQDRQFILSSKKLLLSDSGFYLCAWSVRHYNEQFFGPGTRLTVL.

This chain links TRBV5-1 with TRBJ1-1; 7 bases align to TRBD1. The CDR3 runs 15 residues. V lost 1 base and J lost 5; bases outside the gene matches: 8. The germline gives CDR1 SGHRS, CDR2 YFSETQ. The CDR3 DNA reads as TGCGCCAGCAGCTTGACAGGGGTGGCAGGGACTGAAGCTTTCTTT. This gives the protein CASSLTGVAGTEAFF.

On this clone itself: Other DNA sequences in this specimen translate into the identical CDR3. The V and J genes are TRBV4-1 and TRBJ2-3, with D maybe TRBD2 (6 bases). The CDR3 has 15 residues. With 3 bases removed from V and 1 base from J, the gap between germline ends came to 11 bases. Germline V gene data show CDR1 as MGHRA and CDR2 as YSYEKL. CDR3: CASSQGDSRTDTQYF. For the CDR3, the DNA is TGCGCCAGCAGCCAGGGGGACTCCCGCACAGATACGCAGTATTTT.

This rearrangement joins TRBV18 to TRBJ1-2, with TRBD1 as a possible D gene (6 bases). V was pared by 3 bases and J by 4 bases, with 12 bases between. Germline V gene sequence: CDR1 KGHSH, CDR2 LQKENI. The CDR3 extends over 14 amino acids. The CDR3 DNA is TGTGCCAGCTCACCCGGACAGTGGAGCTATGGCTACACCTTC. Protein product: CASSPGQWSYGYTF.

The V call is TRBV4-1, the J call TRBJ2-5; possibly TRBD2 for D (6 bases). The germline V and J ends were trimmed by 4 bases and 3 bases, with 21 bases remaining between them. The CDR3 has 17 residues. Germline values: CDR1 MGHRA, CDR2 YSYEKL. The CDR3 loop is CASSPIQRLGTKETQYF. Here the CDR3 DNA reads TGCGCCAGCAGCCCCATCCAGAGACTAGGGACCAAAGAGACCCAGTACTTC.

This clone has only one observation. This chain links TRBV12-3 or TRBV12-4 with TRBJ2-7; perhaps TRBD1 as D (6 bases). V lost 5 bases and J 6 bases, leaving 11 bases between the germline ends. This CDR3 has 12 residues. CDR3 loop: CASSPQGFEQYF. Here the CDR3 DNA reads TGTGCCAGCAGTCCCCAGGGGTTCGAGCAGTACTTC.

The chain is built from TRBV4-3 and TRBJ2-7, with a weak D call TRBD1 (6 bases). This CDR3 has 14 amino acids. Trimming removed 5 bases from V and 2 bases from J, with 13 bases in between. Germline V gene lookup returns CDR1 LGHNA and CDR2 YSLEER. CDR3 coding DNA: TGCGCCAGCAGCTCATACAGGGCGGCCTACGAGCAGTACTTC. Residues: CASSSYRAAYEQYF.

The genes are TRBV9 and TRBJ1-2; D unresolved. CDR1 is SGDLS and CDR2 is YYNGEE in the germline V gene. V was cut by 3 bases and J by 5 bases, with 8 bases left in between. CDR3 length: 12 amino acids. The CDR3 region is CASSARFYGYTF. The CDR3 nucleotides are TGTGCCAGCAGCGCGCGTTTTTATGGCTACACCTTC.

The chain is built from TRBV10-3 and TRBJ1-1, with 7 bases lining up with TRBD1. The CDR3 covers 15 residues. The V gene's germline CDR1 is ENHRY and CDR2 SYGVKD. The V segment lost 5 bases and the J segment 6 bases; nucleotides outside the gene matches: 12. CDR3 coding DNA: TGTGCCATCAGTCCTGACGCACAGGGGAGCGCTGAAGCTTTCTTT. Translated: CAISPDAQGSAEAFF.

Here the CDR3 reads CASSAQGVSYGYTF. As DNA, the CDR3 is TGTGCCAGCAGTGCGCAGGGGGTATCCTATGGCTACACCTTC. V gene TRBV2 combines with J gene TRBJ1-2; 7 bases agree with TRBD1. The CDR3 extends over 14 amino acids. The V gene's germline CDR1 is SNHLY and CDR2 FYNNEI. V lost 4 bases and J lost 4; bases outside the gene matches: 6. Based on the CDR3 plus reference TRBV2 and TRBJ1-2, the full variable domain is EPEVTQTPSHQVTQMGQEVILRCVPISNHLYFYWYRQILGQKVEFLVSFYNNEISEKSEIFDDQFSVERPDGSNFTLKIRSTKLEDSAMYFCASSAQGVSYGYTFGSGTRLTVV.